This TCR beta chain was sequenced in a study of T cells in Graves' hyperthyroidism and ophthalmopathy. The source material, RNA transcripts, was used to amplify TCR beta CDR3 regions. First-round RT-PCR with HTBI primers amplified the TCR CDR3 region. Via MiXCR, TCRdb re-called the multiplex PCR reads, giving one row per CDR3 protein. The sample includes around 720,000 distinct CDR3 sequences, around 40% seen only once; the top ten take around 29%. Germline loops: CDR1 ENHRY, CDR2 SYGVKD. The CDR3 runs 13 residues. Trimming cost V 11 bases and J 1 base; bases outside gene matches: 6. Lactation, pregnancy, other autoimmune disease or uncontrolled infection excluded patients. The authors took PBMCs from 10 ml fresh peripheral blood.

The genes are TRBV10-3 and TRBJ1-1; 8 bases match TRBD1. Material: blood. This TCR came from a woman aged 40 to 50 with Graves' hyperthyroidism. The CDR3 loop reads CAYRQGTNTEAFF. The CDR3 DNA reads TGTGCCTACAGACAGGGGACGAACACTGAAGCTTTCTTT.